The TCR beta chain under discussion was sequenced for a study of breast tumors, draining lymph nodes, adjacent tissues. General study results and limits: Compared with basal-like, luminal-like tumors shared significantly more repertoire with nontumor tissue.

V lost 0 bases and J lost 4, with 11 bases in between. Germline values: CDR1 SGHVS, CDR2 FNYEAQ. The CDR3 is 15 residues long. This clonotype occurred many times. Its antigen is as yet unknown. A much more abundant neighbour one base away suggests this may be a read error. Breast cancer patients provided tissue from their axillary draining lymph nodes. TCRdb recomputed calls from the multiplex PCR reads with MiXCR, one row per CDR3 protein. The sample contains fewer than 200,000 distinct CDR3 sequences, about 34% of which appear only once. Sequenced material: axillary lymph node tissue. The V and J genes are TRBV7-6 and TRBJ2-3, with D possibly being TRBD1 (5 bases). The sequence was obtained from a female donor with breast cancer. Some clones in this sample may be carry-over from other donors' samples. The CDR3 spells CASSLAQGPADTQYF. DNA for the CDR3: TGTGCCAGCAGCTTAGCCCAGGGCCCCGCAGATACGCAGTATTTT.